What follows are 3 T cell receptor beta chains derived from one specimen sequenced in a study of shared clonotypes between healthy human individuals. Produced via immunoSEQ multiplex PCR; TCRdb's table is partial and in-frame only. This sample has approximately 1.5 million clones, with 95% to 99% found just once. The sample was naive CD4+ T cells sorted from blood. Subset reported: CD45RA+ positively selected. Source of these receptors: a young man in good health.

This chain connects TRBV7-9 to TRBJ2-7, with 13 bases aligning to TRBD2. V lost 5 bases and J lost 4; bases outside the gene matches: 5. Per germline, CDR1 SEHNR and CDR2 FQNEAQ (reference sequence). The CDR3 runs to 15 residues. CDR3 in amino acids: CASSGGLAGSYEQYF. As DNA, the CDR3 is TGTGCCAGCAGCGGGGGACTAGCGGGATCGTACGAGCAGTACTTC. The variable domain in full, with the rest retrieved from reference TRBV7-9 and TRBJ2-7, is DTGVSQNPRHKITKRGQNVTFRCDPISEHNRLYWYRQTLGQGPEFLTYFQNEAQLEKSRLLSDRFSAERPKGSFSTLEIQRTEQGDSAMYLCASSGGLAGSYEQYFGPGTRLTVT.

Comments on this clone: Other DNA sequences within the sample encode an identical CDR3. This chain joins TRBV5-1 and TRBJ2-3, with no clear D. The germline V gene has CDR1 SGHRS and CDR2 YFSETQ. The V and J ends lost 0 bases and 0 bases respectively, with 5 bases between them. The CDR3 runs to 14 residues. CDR3 sequence reads: CASSLDASTDTQYF. DNA for the CDR3: TGCGCCAGCAGCTTGGATGCAAGCACAGATACGCAGTATTTT.

The V call is TRBV19, the J call TRBJ2-3; maybe TRBD2 (5 bases). Trimming shortened V by 5 bases and J by 1 base, and 13 bases separated the two germline ends. The CDR3 runs 15 residues. Germline V lookup: CDR1 LNHDA, CDR2 SQIVND (reference sequence). CDR3 in amino acids: CASSWSLGGTDTQYF. The DNA of the CDR3 is TGTGCCAGTAGTTGGTCTCTCGGGGGCACAGATACGCAGTATTTT.